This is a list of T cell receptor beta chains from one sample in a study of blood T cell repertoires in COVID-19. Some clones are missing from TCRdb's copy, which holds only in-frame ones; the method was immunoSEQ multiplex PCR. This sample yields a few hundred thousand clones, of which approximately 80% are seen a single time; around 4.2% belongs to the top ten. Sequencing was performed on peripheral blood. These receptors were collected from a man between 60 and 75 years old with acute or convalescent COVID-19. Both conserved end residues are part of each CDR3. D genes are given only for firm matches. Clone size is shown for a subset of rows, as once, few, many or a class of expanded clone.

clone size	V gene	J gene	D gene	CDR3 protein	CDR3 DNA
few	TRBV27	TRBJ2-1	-	CASRTQLGPNNEQFF	TGTGCCAGCAGGACGCAACTAGGCCCCAACAATGAGCAGTTCTTC
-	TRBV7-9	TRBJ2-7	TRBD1	CASSDTGTGTYEQYF	TGTGCCAGCAGCGACACCGGGACAGGGACCTACGAGCAGTACTTC
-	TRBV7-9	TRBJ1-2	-	CASSLAQRTDYGYTF	TGTGCCAGCAGCTTAGCGCAACGGACAGACTATGGCTACACCTTC
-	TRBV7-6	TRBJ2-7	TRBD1	CASSLQPGQAHEQYF	TGTGCCAGCAGCTTACAGCCGGGACAGGCTCACGAGCAGTACTTC
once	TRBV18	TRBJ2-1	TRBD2	CASSPTSASSYNEQFF	TGTGCCAGCTCCCCTACTAGCGCGAGCTCCTACAATGAGCAGTTCTTC
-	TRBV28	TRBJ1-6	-	CASSPARQPNNSPLHF	TGTGCCAGCAGTCCGGCGCGACAGCCAAATAATTCACCCCTCCACTTT
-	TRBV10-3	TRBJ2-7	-	CAITDPTDSEQYF	TGTGCCATCACGGACCCCACGGACAGCGAGCAGTACTTC
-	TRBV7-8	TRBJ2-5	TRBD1	CASSLIGDRGQETQYF	TGTGCCAGCAGCTTAATCGGGGACAGGGGGCAAGAGACCCAGTACTTC
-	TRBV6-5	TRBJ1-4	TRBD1	CASRTTGQNEKLFF	TGTGCCAGCAGGACGACAGGGCAGAATGAAAAACTGTTTTTT
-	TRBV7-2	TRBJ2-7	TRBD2	CASSLWVGRGEQYF	TGTGCCAGCAGCTTATGGGTCGGGAGGGGGGAGCAGTACTTC
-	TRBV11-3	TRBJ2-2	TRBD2	CASSLERSGSMVFF	TGTGCCAGCAGCTTAGAGCGTAGCGGGAGTATGGTGTTTTTT
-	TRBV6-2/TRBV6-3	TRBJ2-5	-	CASSKNRAETQYF	TGTGCCAGCAGCAAAAACAGGGCTGAGACCCAGTACTTC
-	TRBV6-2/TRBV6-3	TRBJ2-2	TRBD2	CASSSPGLAGVTGELFF	TGTGCCAGCAGTTCTCCGGGACTAGCGGGAGTAACCGGGGAGCTGTTTTTT
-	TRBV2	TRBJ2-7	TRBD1	CAGQRTGSSYEQYF	TGTGCCGGACAGAGGACAGGGAGCTCCTACGAGCAGTACTTC
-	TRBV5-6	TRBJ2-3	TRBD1	CASSYNRGSFTDTQYF	TGTGCCAGCAGCTACAACAGGGGATCTTTCACAGATACGCAGTATTTT
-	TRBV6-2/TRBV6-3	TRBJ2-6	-	CASSYSPGAPPTSGANVLTF	TGTGCCAGCAGTTACTCGCCAGGGGCACCCCCCACTTCTGGGGCCAACGTCCTGACTTTC
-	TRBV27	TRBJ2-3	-	CASSFLVGGDTQYF	TGTGCCAGCAGTTTCCTGGTTGGGGGGGATACGCAGTATTTT
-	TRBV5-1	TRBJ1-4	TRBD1	CASSPEWTGLVEKLFF	TGCGCCAGCAGCCCGGAATGGACAGGGTTGGTAGAAAAACTGTTTTTT
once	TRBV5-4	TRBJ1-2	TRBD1	CASSLAWDSNYGYTF	TGTGCCAGCAGCTTGGCCTGGGACAGCAACTATGGCTACACCTTC
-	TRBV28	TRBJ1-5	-	CASTIVSDQPQHF	TGTGCCAGCACCATTGTCTCGGATCAGCCCCAGCATTTT
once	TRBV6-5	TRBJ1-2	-	CASSFPLGRGYTF	TGTGCCAGCAGTTTCCCGTTGGGCCGGGGCTACACCTTC
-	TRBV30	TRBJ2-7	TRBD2	CAWNPGGAYEQYF	TGTGCCTGGAACCCTGGGGGGGCCTACGAGCAGTACTTC
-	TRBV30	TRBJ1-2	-	CAGFRDRQGGYTF	TGTGCCGGGTTCCGCGACAGGCAAGGTGGCTACACCTTC
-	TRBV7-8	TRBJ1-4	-	CASSLGYRPREEKLFF	TGTGCCAGCAGCTTAGGTTACCGTCCGAGGGAGGAAAAACTGTTTTTT
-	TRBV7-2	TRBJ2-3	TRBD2	CASSLGAGGRTDTQYF	TGTGCCAGCAGCTTAGGAGCGGGAGGGCGTACAGATACGCAGTATTTT
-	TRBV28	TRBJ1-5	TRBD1	CASSLTGTGGSNQPQHF	TGTGCCAGCAGTTTGACTGGGACAGGGGGCAGCAATCAGCCCCAGCATTTT
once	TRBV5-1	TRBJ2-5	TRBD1	CASSFGTVQETQYF	TGCGCCAGCAGCTTCGGGACAGTACAAGAGACCCAGTACTTC
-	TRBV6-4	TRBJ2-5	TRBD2	CASSELAGAGKTQYF	TGTGCCAGCAGTGAACTAGCGGGGGCCGGAAAGACCCAGTACTTC
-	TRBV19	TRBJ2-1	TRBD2	CASSMRGSSHEQFF	TGTGCCAGTAGTATGCGCGGGAGTTCCCATGAGCAGTTCTTC
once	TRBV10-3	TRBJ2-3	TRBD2	CAIRPGLAGGTDTQYF	TGTGCCATCAGGCCGGGACTAGCGGGTGGCACAGATACGCAGTATTTT
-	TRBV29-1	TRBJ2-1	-	CSVARVNEQFF	TGCAGCGTTGCCAGGGTCAATGAGCAGTTCTTC
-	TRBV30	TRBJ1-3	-	CAWSSGFGGNTIYF	TGTGCCTGGAGTTCGGGTTTCGGTGGGAACACCATATATTTT
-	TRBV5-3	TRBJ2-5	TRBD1	CARSLSGGETQYF	TGTGCCAGAAGCTTGTCAGGGGGCGAGACCCAGTACTTC
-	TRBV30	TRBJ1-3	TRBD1	CAWTGQARSGNTIYF	TGTGCCTGGACGGGACAGGCCCGCTCTGGAAACACCATATATTTT
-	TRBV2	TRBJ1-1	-	CASRDSWTEAFF	TGTGCCAGCAGGGACAGTTGGACTGAAGCTTTCTTT
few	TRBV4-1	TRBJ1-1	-	CASSRQIGLNTEAFF	TGCGCCAGCAGCCGCCAAATTGGGCTGAACACTGAAGCTTTCTTT
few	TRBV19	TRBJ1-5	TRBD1	CASSTTGGAGNQPQHF	TGTGCCAGTAGTACGACAGGGGGCGCGGGCAATCAGCCCCAGCATTTT
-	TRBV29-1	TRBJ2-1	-	CSVPPAATYNEQFF	TGCAGTGTGCCCCCAGCGGCAACTTACAATGAGCAGTTCTTC
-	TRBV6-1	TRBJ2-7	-	CASSEEWSEGPEQYF	TGTGCCAGCAGTGAAGAGTGGTCGGAGGGACCCGAGCAGTACTTC
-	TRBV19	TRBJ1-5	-	CASSAEGRGKNQPQHF	TGTGCCAGTAGTGCAGAAGGACGGGGGAAAAATCAGCCCCAGCATTTT
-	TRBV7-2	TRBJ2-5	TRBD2	CASSFAREGLRETQYF	TGTGCCAGCAGTTTCGCCAGGGAGGGGCTTCGCGAGACCCAGTACTTC
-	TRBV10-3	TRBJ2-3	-	CAISESTQGMGTQYF	TGTGCCATCAGTGAGTCAACACAGGGAATGGGTACGCAGTATTTT
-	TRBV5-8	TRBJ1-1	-	CASRPWRGLNTEAFF	TGTGCCAGCCGCCCATGGAGGGGATTGAACACTGAAGCTTTCTTT
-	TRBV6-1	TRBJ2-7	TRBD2	CASSESTSGSYEQYF	TGTGCCAGCAGTGAATCGACTAGCGGTTCCTACGAGCAGTACTTC